These 32 T cell receptor beta chains were sequenced from one sample in a study of cytomegalovirus exposure and HLA in healthy donors. The primer mix had 60 Vbeta and 13 Jbeta primers. The data were produced by immunoSEQ multiplex PCR, yet TCRdb's version contains in-frame clones alone and is incomplete. Of about 140,000 clones in the sample, roughly 82% were seen once. Sequenced input: PBMCs. These receptors were collected from a young man in good health and CMV-seronegative.

The chain carries TRBV5-4 and TRBJ2-7, with 7 nucleotides matching TRBD1. V was pared by 4 bases and J by 0 bases, with 4 bases of the junction left unmatched. The CDR3 length is 14 residues. CDR1 and CDR2 from the germline V gene are SGHNT and YYREEE (reference sequence). CDR3: CASSDNRGSYEQYF. CDR3 DNA: TGTGCCAGCAGCGATAACAGGGGCTCCTACGAGCAGTACTTC.

The V call is TRBV6-5, the J call TRBJ1-2; perhaps TRBD1 as D (6 bases). The germline V and J ends were trimmed by 6 bases and 7 bases, with 21 bases remaining between them. Germline-derived CDR1 and CDR2 are MNHEY and SVGAGI. This CDR3 is built from 15 residues. CDR3 protein: CASSDLTGPTSGYTF. For the CDR3, the DNA is TGTGCCAGCAGCGACCTCACAGGGCCGACGTCTGGCTACACCTTC.

The gene calls are TRBV6-1 and TRBJ1-1; TRBD1 is a possible D gene (6 bases). V lost 5 bases, J lost 5 bases, and 15 bases lay in between. CDR1 is MNHNS, CDR2 SASEGT, per germline. The CDR3 is 14 residues long. CDR3 region: CASSIGLQGTEAFF. In DNA, the CDR3 is TGTGCCAGCAGTATCGGACTCCAGGGGACTGAAGCTTTCTTT.

The chain links TRBV10-3 to TRBJ2-7; a weak D match, TRBD2 (6 bases). The CDR3 runs to 14 residues. CDR1 is ENHRY, CDR2 SYGVKD, per germline. With 0 bases removed from V and 1 base from J, the gap between germline ends came to 7 bases. The CDR3 region has the DNA TGTGCCATCAGTGAGTCCGCGGGGTCCTACGAGCAGTACTTC. As protein: CAISESAGSYEQYF.

In DNA, the CDR3 is TGCGCCAGCAGCGATGACGGGAGGGTGTTTTTT. The encoded protein is CASSDDGRVFF. The chain combines TRBV10-2 with TRBJ1-4; no clear D gene. Between the trimmed V and J ends, which lost 6 bases and 15 bases, there was a span of 14 bases. The CDR3 loop spans 11 amino acids. Germline V gene data show CDR1 as WSHSY and CDR2 as SAAADI.

The chain is built from TRBV5-6 and TRBJ2-2; no clear D. The length of the CDR3 is 14 residues. V lost 0 bases and J lost 7, with 10 bases in between. Germline V CDR1 and CDR2: SGHDT, YYEEEE. CDR3 nucleotide sequence: TGTGCCAGCAGCTTGGACCCCGGCGGCGGGGAGCTGTTTTTT. It codes for CASSLDPGGGELFF.

This clone was seen only a few times. J is TRBJ2-1 and V is TRBV6-1; 9 bases fit TRBD1. The CDR3 runs to 15 residues. J gave up 4 bases and V 6 bases, and 7 bases lay outside the gene matches. Germline-derived CDR1 and CDR2 are MNHNS and SASEGT. The CDR3 loop reads CASRATGGIYNEQFF. The DNA of the CDR3 is TGTGCCAGCAGAGCGACAGGGGGGATTTACAATGAGCAGTTCTTC.

The V and J genes are TRBV6-5 and TRBJ1-5; 12 nucleotides line up with TRBD1. Germline loops: CDR1 MNHEY, CDR2 SVGAGI. J was trimmed by 2 bases and V by 6 bases; bases with no gene match: 2. The CDR3 spans 15 residues. The CDR3 DNA reads TGTGCCAGCAGCCGGGACAGGGGGCGCAATCAGCCCCAGCATTTT. Translating it yields CASSRDRGRNQPQHF.

This rearrangement joins TRBV27 to TRBJ1-1; TRBD1 matches 10 bases. CDR1 and CDR2 (germline): MNHEY, SMNVEV (reference sequence). This CDR3 comprises 14 residues. Trimming took 4 bases from V and 6 from J; bases not matched to a gene: 5. The CDR3 reads CASSWTGGTAEAFF. CDR3 DNA: TGTGCCAGCAGTTGGACAGGGGGAACGGCTGAAGCTTTCTTT.

The chain links TRBV6-6 to TRBJ2-6; 7 bases are a match to TRBD2. V gave up 0 bases and J gave up 2 bases; unmatched junction bases: 1. CDR3 length equals 16 residues. The germline V gene encodes CDR1 MNHNY and CDR2 SVGAGI (reference sequence). The CDR3 loop reads CASSYSRGAGANVLTF. In DNA, the CDR3 is TGTGCCAGCAGTTACTCCCGGGGGGCTGGGGCCAACGTCCTGACTTTC.

This clone showed up just once. This chain uses TRBV19 with TRBJ1-2; 7 bases are shared with TRBD1. Unmatched junction bases numbered 11, after V lost 6 bases and J lost 4 bases. The CDR3 covers 15 residues. Per the germline V gene, CDR1 is LNHDA and CDR2 is SQIVND (reference sequence). CDR3 loop: CASRPTTAGGYGYTF. As DNA, the CDR3 is TGTGCCAGTAGACCCACTACGGCAGGGGGCTATGGCTACACCTTC.

This chain joins TRBV7-6 and TRBJ2-7; tentatively, D is TRBD2 (5 bases). In germline, CDR1 is SGHVS, CDR2 FNYEAQ. The CDR3 loop spans 14 amino acids. V dropped 2 bases and J dropped 0 bases, with 8 bases sitting between them. Here the CDR3 DNA reads TGTGCCAGCAGCTTAAACGAGGGCTCCTACGAGCAGTACTTC. The encoded protein is CASSLNEGSYEQYF.

The V gene is TRBV15, the J gene TRBJ1-3, with 8 bases identical to TRBD1. The ends lost 2 bases at V and 0 bases at J; junction bases unmatched: 3. The CDR3 is 16 residues long. Germline assignment: CDR1 LNHNV and CDR2 YYDKDF (reference sequence). This chain's CDR3 is CATSRKTGASGNTIYF. The CDR3 bases are TGTGCCACCAGCAGAAAGACAGGGGCCTCTGGAAACACCATATATTTT.

This chain connects TRBV10-3 to TRBJ2-2, with 13 bases fitting TRBD2. CDR1 ENHRY and CDR2 SYGVKD come from the germline V gene. Losses at the gene ends were 5 bases for V and 4 bases for J; bases not matched to a gene: 10. This CDR3 spans 18 amino acids. The CDR3: CAISRTSGRGGSTGELFF. The CDR3 region has the DNA TGTGCCATCAGTCGGACTAGCGGGAGAGGGGGCAGCACCGGGGAGCTGTTTTTT.

Concerning this clone itself: The sample contains more than one DNA sequence encoding this CDR3. The J gene is TRBJ2-3, the V gene TRBV29-1; maybe TRBD2 (6 bases). There are 14 residues in the CDR3. CDR1 is SQVTM and CDR2 is ANQGSEA in the germline V gene. V lost 3 bases and J 2 bases, leaving 12 bases between the germline ends. The CDR3 loop reads CSVDGGRYTDTQYF. CDR3 DNA sequence: TGCAGCGTTGATGGGGGGAGATACACAGATACGCAGTATTTT.

This clone appeared a single time. Other DNA sequences in the sample encode the same CDR3. This sequence joins TRBV18 and TRBJ2-1, with 7 bases that match TRBD2. CDR1 is KGHSH, CDR2 LQKENI, per germline. V lost 3 bases to trimming and J lost 4 bases; unmatched junction nucleotides: 0. There are 13 residues in the CDR3. The CDR3 nucleotides read TGTGCCAGCTCACCGGGAGGGTACAATGAGCAGTTCTTC. Residues: CASSPGGYNEQFF. Supplemented by reference TRBV18 and TRBJ2-1, the full variable domain reads NAGVMQNPRHLVRRRGQEARLRCSPMKGHSHVYWYRQLPEEGLKFMVYLQKENIIDESGMPKERFSAEFPKEGPSILRIQQVVRGDSAAYFCASSPGGYNEQFFGPGTRLTVL.

This clone appeared a few times. J is TRBJ2-7 and V is TRBV20-1; D remains unclear. This CDR3 region has 11 residues. Per germline, CDR1 DFQATT and CDR2 SNEGSKA (reference sequence). V gave up 8 bases and J gave up 0 bases, with 8 bases separating them. CDR3 residues: CSPSPSYEQYF. The CDR3 DNA sequence: TGCAGTCCCTCCCCCTCCTACGAGCAGTACTTC.

This clone appeared a single time. This chain links TRBV7-9 with TRBJ2-5; tentatively, D is TRBD2 (5 bases). CDR3 length: 15 residues. Germline assignment: CDR1 SEHNR and CDR2 FQNEAQ (reference sequence). The germline V and J ends were trimmed by 2 bases and 3 bases, with 13 bases remaining between them. This chain's CDR3 is CASSLPSGGEETQYF. CDR3 nucleotide sequence: TGTGCCAGCAGCTTACCCAGCGGTGGAGAAGAGACCCAGTACTTC.

The table lists this clone with a few counts. Compared with germline, one end of the junction differs, possibly owing to a read error. The chain is built from TRBV7-2 and TRBJ2-6, with a weak D call TRBD2 (6 bases). The CDR3 is 15 amino acids. The germline V gene encodes CDR1 SGHTA and CDR2 FQGNSA. This chain's CDR3 is CASSPFPRGANGLTF. CDR3 sequence (DNA): TGTGCCAGCAGCCCTTTCCCCCGCGGGGCCAACGGCCTGACTTTC.

This CDR3 is CASSPLTRPGEQYF. In DNA, the CDR3 is TGTGCCAGCAGCCCCCTGACTCGTCCCGGCGAGCAGTACTTC. V gene TRBV2 combines with J gene TRBJ2-7, with D unresolved. Germline V gives CDR1 SNHLY, CDR2 FYNNEI. This CDR3 is 14 amino acids long. The V end lost 6 bases, the J end lost 6 bases, and 18 bases lay between the germline ends.

The J gene is TRBJ1-3, the V gene TRBV4-1, with a tentative D call TRBD1 (5 bases). V gave up 4 bases and J gave up 1 base, with 17 bases separating them. The CDR3 length is 17 residues. Germline CDR1 is MGHRA and CDR2 is YSYEKL. CDR3 coding DNA: TGCGCCAGCAGCCGCGGAGGGGTCGTTATTTCTGGAAACACCATATATTTT. Translation: CASSRGGVVISGNTIYF.

V and J are TRBV7-6 and TRBJ1-5, with D perhaps matching TRBD1 (5 bases). CDR1 is SGHVS and CDR2 is FNYEAQ in the germline V gene. The CDR3 contains 16 residues. Between the trimmed V and J ends, which lost 1 base and 2 bases, there was a span of 12 bases. For the CDR3, the DNA is TGTGCCAGCAGCTTAGGACTAGGGGTGGGCAATCAGCCCCAGCATTTT. Protein product: CASSLGLGVGNQPQHF.

The chain combines TRBV4-2 with TRBJ2-3, with D perhaps matching TRBD2 (6 bases). The CDR3 contains 17 residues. V was trimmed by 3 bases and J by 3 bases, leaving 19 bases between them. The germline V gene encodes CDR1 LGHNA and CDR2 YNFKEQ. In DNA, the CDR3 is TGTGCCAGCAGCCATCGCCCGGGCCCAGGAGGGACAGATACGCAGTATTTT. Amino acids: CASSHRPGPGGTDTQYF.

The V and J genes are TRBV11-3 and TRBJ2-2, with 8 bases matching TRBD1. Germline CDR1 reads SGHNT; CDR2 reads YENEEA. The CDR3 length is 16 residues. V trimming: 4 bases; J trimming: 0 bases; junction bases outside the gene matches: 4. The CDR3 DNA reads TGTGCCAGCAGCTACGGACAGGGCGCGAACACCGGGGAGCTGTTTTTT. Translating gives CASSYGQGANTGELFF. The full variable domain, with the rest looked up from reference TRBV11-3 and TRBJ2-2, is EAGVVQSPRYKIIEKKQPVAFWCNPISGHNTLYWYLQNLGQGPELLIRYENEEAVDDSQLPKDRFSAERLKGVDSTLKIQPAELGDSAVYLCASSYGQGANTGELFFGEGSRLTVL.

The sample holds one count of this clone. The V call is TRBV6-1, the J call TRBJ2-7, with TRBD2 identical over 7 bases. Trimming took 8 bases from V and 0 from J; bases not matched to a gene: 4. Germline assignment: CDR1 MNHNS and CDR2 SASEGT. The CDR3 runs 13 residues. CDR3 in DNA: TGTGCCAGCGGGAGGGCGAGCTCCTACGAGCAGTACTTC. Its translation is CASGRASSYEQYF.

This chain joins TRBV28 and TRBJ1-1, with D possibly matching TRBD1 (6 bases). Trimming took 5 bases from V and 4 from J, leaving 14 bases between them. This CDR3 is built from 14 residues. From germline, CDR1 is MDHEN and CDR2 SYDVKM. The DNA of the CDR3 is TGTGCCAGCAGTCCGACGACAGGAACCACTGAAGCTTTCTTT. This gives the protein CASSPTTGTTEAFF.

The CDR3 spells CASSPSGGAADTQYF. The CDR3 DNA sequence: TGCGCCAGCAGCCCTAGCGGGGGGGCCGCAGATACGCAGTATTTT. This chain connects TRBV5-1 to TRBJ2-3; 12 nucleotides agree with TRBD2. J gave up 4 bases and V 4 bases, and 4 bases lay outside the gene matches. This CDR3 spans 15 amino acids. The V gene's germline CDR1 is SGHRS and CDR2 YFSETQ. Complete variable domain (other parts from reference TRBV5-1 and TRBJ2-3): KAGVTQTPRYLIKTRGQQVTLSCSPISGHRSVSWYQQTPGQGLQFLFEYFSETQRNKGNFPGRFSGRQFSNSRSEMNVSTLELGDSALYLCASSPSGGAADTQYFGPGTRLTVL.

V usage is TRBV28 and J usage is TRBJ1-2; D not certain. The CDR3 contains 15 residues. Trimming left V 0 bases short and J 5 bases short, with 13 bases between. The germline CDR1 and CDR2 sequences are MDHEN and SYDVKM. This CDR3 reads CASSLWAGGGYGYTF. CDR3 DNA sequence: TGTGCCAGCAGTTTATGGGCAGGAGGAGGGTATGGCTACACCTTC.

V is TRBV27 and J is TRBJ2-1; 8 nucleotides agree with TRBD1. Per the germline V gene, CDR1 is MNHEY and CDR2 is SMNVEV (reference sequence). The CDR3 totals 14 residues. J gave up 8 bases and V 2 bases, and 5 bases lay outside the gene matches. CDR3 DNA: TGTGCCAGCAGTTTAGACAGGGGAGTGTATGAGCAGTTCTTC. Amino acids: CASSLDRGVYEQFF.

This sequence joins TRBV11-2 and TRBJ2-3; D possibly corresponds to TRBD2 (5 bases). Germline-derived CDR1 and CDR2 are SGHAT and FQNNGV. The length of the CDR3 is 14 residues. V was trimmed by 5 bases and J by 3 bases, leaving 12 bases between them. For the CDR3, the DNA is TGTGCCAGCAGCCGGAGCAGGAGGACAGATACGCAGTATTTT. Protein product: CASSRSRRTDTQYF.

CDR3 in amino acids: CSVADREYGYTF. CDR3 sequence (DNA): TGCAGCGTCGCTGACAGGGAATATGGCTACACCTTC. J is TRBJ1-2 and V is TRBV29-1; 7 bases align to TRBD1. Unmatched junction bases numbered 6, after V lost 6 bases and J lost 5 bases. The germline V gene encodes CDR1 SQVTM and CDR2 ANQGSEA. The CDR3 spans 12 residues. Supplemented by reference TRBV29-1 and TRBJ1-2, the full variable domain reads SAVISQKPSRDICQRGTSLTIQCQVDSQVTMMFWYRQQPGQSLTLIATANQGSEATYESGFVIDKFPISRPNLTFSTLTVSNMSPEDSSIYLCSVADREYGYTFGSGTRLTVV.

To note about this clone: A read error may produce the germline difference seen at one junction end. The chain employs TRBV9 and TRBJ2-6; possible D gene TRBD1, 5 bases. This CDR3 comprises 14 residues. CDR1 and CDR2 from the germline V gene are SGDLS and YYNGEE. The CDR3 DNA is TGTGCCAGCAGCCTCGACACTGGGGCCAACGGCCTGACTTTC. Its protein is CASSLDTGANGLTF.